This T cell receptor (beta chain) was recorded in a study of post-analysis software for immune sequencing data. Study information: As for disease course, relapsing-remitting, secondary progressive and progressive-relapsing multiple sclerosis were all included.

The TCR beta cDNA libraries contained unique molecular identifiers. TCRdb itself ran the PCR reads through MiXCR, one entry per CDR3 protein. The sample records 740,000 or so distinct CDR3 sequences, about 53% being singletons. As regards this clonotype: Its antigen is unknown.

Study results and limitations: By F measure, samples from a shared preparation batch strongly co-clustered.

The sequence was collected from a girl aged 5-17 years with multiple sclerosis. The source material was blood.

The CDR3 loop reads CASRSRVNEQFF. In DNA, the CDR3 is TGTGCCAGCAGGTCCAGGGTCAATGAGCAGTTCTTC. The chain has TRBV6-5 and TRBJ2-1; D is possibly TRBD1 (5 bases). V lost 6 bases and J 6 bases, leaving 9 bases between the germline ends. This CDR3 has 12 residues. Germline-derived CDR1 and CDR2 are MNHEY and SVGAGI.